The clone carrying this TCR beta chain was detected ten times or more. Its antigen remains unknown. The sample comes from a study of T-cell memory formation after mild COVID-19. CDR3 length: 17 amino acids. Germline lookup yields CDR1 SGHTA and CDR2 FQGNSA. V lost 4 bases and J lost 1; bases outside the gene matches: 8. TCRalpha and TCRbeta libraries used 5'RACE with constant-segment primers and UMIs. TCRdb reprocessed the 5' RACE reads via MiXCR and lists one record per CDR3 protein. The data show around 390,000 distinct CDR3 sequences, about 17% seen once. General study results and limits: Mainly CM and EM harbored the contracting CD4+ clones; mainly EMRA harbored the CD8+ ones. Cross-reactive memory seemingly joined, as some responding clones were found in pre-infection memory.

This sequence originates from a man younger than 30 who had mild COVID-19 (a few samples of this study predate the infection). Cell type and time point are not known. The chain combines TRBV7-2 with TRBJ2-1; the match to TRBD1 covers 9 bases. Sequenced material: PBMCs or a T cell subset sorted from them (not recorded which). The CDR3 region has the DNA TGTGCCAGCAGCTCCCCAACAGGGGGCTTGTCCTACAATGAGCAGTTCTTC. This gives the protein CASSSPTGGLSYNEQFF.